The clone carrying this TCR beta chain turned up a few times. The germline gives CDR1 SGDLS, CDR2 YYNGEE. The CDR3 is 17 residues long. Trimming cost V 0 bases and J 10 bases; bases outside gene matches: 16. The data originate from a study of blood T cell repertoires in COVID-19. Study overall: Sources were T cells, B-cell-depleted T cells, or PBMCs; the material itself was cDNA or gDNA.

The protocol was immunoSEQ multiplex PCR, while the TCRdb copy is restricted to in-frame clones and leaves out a portion. The sample holds over 200,000 clones, approximately 84% seen once. The receptor was isolated from a man in his forties or fifties with active or convalescent COVID-19. The V gene is TRBV9, the J gene TRBJ2-1; 7 positions agree with TRBD1. Specimen: peripheral blood. The CDR3 loop is CASSVASFWDSTREQFF. The CDR3 region has the DNA TGTGCCAGCAGCGTAGCTTCGTTCTGGGACAGCACAAGAGAGCAGTTCTTC.